These 14 T cell receptor beta chains share one sample of origin, sequenced in a study of CD8 T cells in Susac syndrome. Roughly 0.45 to 1 ug RNA was reverse transcribed with random hexamers. TCRdb called the immunoSEQ multiplex PCR reads again in MiXCR, with one record for every CDR3 protein. Among around 50,000 distinct CDR3 sequences listed, around 92% were seen once. Material: CD8+ T cells from PBMCs. Receptors were obtained from a human donor in good health.

The gene calls are TRBV4-1 and TRBJ1-5, with 9 bases aligning to TRBD1. Losses at the gene ends were 0 bases for V and 5 bases for J; bases not matched to a gene: 8. The CDR3 is made up of 17 amino acids. Germline V gives CDR1 MGHRA, CDR2 YSYEKL. The CDR3: CASSQDGPRTGDQPQHF. As DNA, the CDR3 is TGCGCCAGCAGCCAAGACGGGCCAAGGACAGGGGATCAGCCCCAGCATTTT.

The chain has TRBV7-9 and TRBJ1-1, with D uncertain. V was pared by 5 bases and J by 4 bases, with 11 bases between. This CDR3 region has 13 residues. Germline V gene sequence: CDR1 SEHNR, CDR2 FQNEAQ (reference sequence). The chain's CDR3 is CASSPQWSTEAFF. The CDR3 DNA reads TGTGCCAGCAGCCCCCAGTGGAGCACTGAAGCTTTCTTT.

The chain has TRBV4-1 and TRBJ2-7; 8 nucleotides align to TRBD1. Germline loops: CDR1 MGHRA, CDR2 YSYEKL. V shed 4 bases, J shed 7 bases, and the junction held 9 bases outside the gene matches. The length of the CDR3 is 14 residues. CDR3 region: CASSPQGALREQYF. The CDR3 DNA sequence: TGCGCCAGCAGCCCGCAGGGGGCCCTCAGAGAGCAGTACTTC.

The chain carries TRBV27 and TRBJ1-2; possible D gene TRBD1, 5 bases. The CDR3 has 16 residues. V gave up 0 bases and J gave up 4 bases, with 15 bases separating them. Germline CDR1 is MNHEY and CDR2 is SMNVEV (reference sequence). The CDR3 reads CASSLSAAGTRYGYTF. CDR3 in DNA: TGTGCCAGCAGTTTATCGGCCGCGGGGACCCGCTATGGCTACACCTTC.

This chain uses TRBV30 with TRBJ2-2; 7 positions match TRBD2. Germline trimming cut 2 bases from V and 5 bases from J; bases unmatched to any gene: 2. The CDR3 runs 13 residues. Germline lookup yields CDR1 GTSNPN and CDR2 SVGIG (reference sequence). The CDR3 protein is CAWSYGGTGELFF. The DNA for the CDR3 is TGTGCCTGGAGTTACGGGGGGACCGGGGAGCTGTTTTTT.

This sequence joins TRBV29-1 and TRBJ2-7; D is uncertain. V lost 7 bases and J 2 bases, leaving 12 bases between the germline ends. This CDR3 has 12 amino acids. Germline V gives CDR1 SQVTM, CDR2 ANQGSEA. Here the CDR3 reads CSATDLTYEQYF. CDR3 coding DNA: TGCAGCGCAACCGACTTAACCTACGAGCAGTACTTC.

The chain joins TRBV29-1 to TRBJ2-1; D gene ambiguous. Germline V lookup: CDR1 SQVTM, CDR2 ANQGSEA. The CDR3 sequence is 12 residues long. Trimming pared 3 bases from V and 1 base from J, leaving 4 bases between. The CDR3 loop is CSVERSYNEQFF. CDR3 DNA sequence: TGCAGCGTTGAGAGATCCTACAATGAGCAGTTCTTC.

The V call is TRBV6-5, the J call TRBJ1-1; 8 nucleotides line up with TRBD1. Germline values: CDR1 MNHEY, CDR2 SVGAGI. The CDR3 is made up of 15 amino acids. V lost 5 bases to trimming and J lost 5 bases; unmatched junction nucleotides: 10. The DNA for the CDR3 is TGTGCCAGCAGTGGGGGGACAGGAGGGTGGACTGAAGCTTTCTTT. It translates to CASSGGTGGWTEAFF.

The genes are TRBV6-2 or TRBV6-3 and TRBJ1-2; D not resolved. CDR1 and CDR2 from the germline V gene are MNHEY and SVGEGT. CDR3 size: 14 residues. V lost 3 bases and J 7 bases, leaving 15 bases between the germline ends. As DNA, the CDR3 is TGTGCCAGCAGTTATTCGTACCGCGTGGCTGGCTACACCTTC. Translated: CASSYSYRVAGYTF.

In nucleotides, the CDR3 is TGTGCCAGCAGCTTAAGGGCAGCTACCCTCGAAGCTTTCTTT. It codes for CASSLRAATLEAFF. J is TRBJ1-1 and V is TRBV7-8, with D hard to call. CDR3 length equals 14 residues. Trimming removed 2 bases from V and 8 bases from J, with 15 bases in between. The V gene's germline CDR1 is SGHVS and CDR2 FQNEAQ.

CDR3 in amino acids: CASSYTHREQETQYF. The CDR3 DNA reads as TGTGCCAGCAGTTACACCCACCGGGAGCAAGAGACCCAGTACTTC. The chain employs TRBV6-5 and TRBJ2-5; maybe TRBD2 (6 bases). Per germline, CDR1 MNHEY and CDR2 SVGAGI. This CDR3 is built from 15 residues. The ends were cut back, 2 bases at V and 2 bases at J, with 12 bases in the middle.

The chain links TRBV7-9 to TRBJ2-7; the match to TRBD1 covers 10 bases. This CDR3 has 16 residues. Trimming removed 5 bases from V and 4 bases from J; junction bases left unmatched: 11. Germline V lookup: CDR1 SEHNR, CDR2 FQNEAQ (reference sequence). In DNA, the CDR3 is TGTGCCAGCAGCACCCCTGGCGGGACAGGGGCGTACGAGCAGTACTTC. It translates to CASSTPGGTGAYEQYF.

The chain carries TRBV6-5 and TRBJ2-7, with D perhaps matching TRBD2 (5 bases). In germline, CDR1 is MNHEY, CDR2 SVGAGI. Between the trimmed V and J ends, which lost 0 bases and 2 bases, there was a span of 8 bases. The CDR3 is 14 amino acids. Here the CDR3 DNA reads TGTGCCAGCAGTTACTCCTCCGGGGCCTACGAGCAGTACTTC. Its protein product is CASSYSSGAYEQYF.

The chain couples TRBV29-1 to TRBJ1-1; a possible D gene is TRBD1 (5 bases). CDR3 length: 12 amino acids. V gave up 3 bases and J gave up 4 bases, with 9 bases separating them. CDR1 and CDR2 (germline): SQVTM, ANQGSEA. CDR3 loop: CSVDGGGTEAFF. CDR3 DNA sequence: TGCAGCGTTGATGGGGGAGGCACTGAAGCTTTCTTT.